The rows below give T cell receptor beta chains drawn from one sample of a study of blood T cell repertoires in COVID-19. The repertoire was sequenced with immunoSEQ multiplex PCR; TCRdb's copy has only in-frame clones and lacks some. The repertoire consists of almost 200,000 clones, with approximately 88% occurring once and the leading ten covering approximately 8%. The material sequenced was PBMCs or T cells enriched from blood (not recorded which). Receptors were obtained from a young woman who had recovered from COVID-19. CDR3s include the opening cysteine and the closing phenylalanine or tryptophan. Each record gives: D gene, J gene, V gene, clone size, CDR3 protein, CDR3 DNA. A D gene is named only where the DNA matches it firmly. A row's size may be missing; if present it is once, few, many or a size class.

. | TRBJ1-5 | TRBV30 | . | CAWSKMDSPNQPQHF | TGTGCCTGGAGCAAAATGGACAGTCCCAATCAGCCCCAGCATTTT
TRBD2 | TRBJ2-6 | TRBV30 | . | CAWGREGANVLTF | TGTGCCTGGGGGAGGGAGGGGGCCAACGTCCTGACTTTC
TRBD1 | TRBJ1-6 | TRBV6-5 | . | CASTTGVNSPLHF | TGTGCCAGCACCACAGGGGTTAATTCACCCCTCCACTTT
TRBD1 | TRBJ1-1 | TRBV28 | . | CASLLDQGGQDEAFF | TGTGCCAGCCTTTTGGATCAGGGGGGACAAGATGAAGCTTTCTTT
TRBD1 | TRBJ1-4 | TRBV5-1 | . | CASRRSGTVNEKLFF | TGCGCCAGCAGAAGATCCGGGACAGTTAATGAAAAACTGTTTTTT
TRBD2 | TRBJ2-7 | TRBV27 | . | CASIPGLAGGTSYEQYF | TGTGCCAGCATTCCGGGACTAGCGGGGGGCACCTCCTACGAGCAGTACTTC
TRBD1 | TRBJ1-1 | TRBV5-1 | . | CASSMGQGNTEAFF | TGCGCCAGCAGTATGGGACAGGGGAACACTGAAGCTTTCTTT
TRBD2 | TRBJ2-5 | TRBV28 | . | CASSYTSGINQETQYF | TGTGCCAGCAGCTATACTAGCGGGATAAATCAAGAGACCCAGTACTTC
. | TRBJ1-5 | TRBV2 | . | CASSERPPSNQPQHF | TGTGCCAGCAGTGAGCGGCCGCCTTCGAATCAGCCCCAGCATTTT
TRBD1 | TRBJ2-1 | TRBV19 | . | CASRPEGYRGSEQFF | TGTGCCAGTAGACCCGAGGGTTACAGGGGGAGTGAGCAGTTCTTC
TRBD1 | TRBJ1-6 | TRBV12-3/TRBV12-4 | once | CASSYGQGSTLHF | TGTGCCAGCAGTTACGGACAGGGGAGCACCCTCCACTTT
. | TRBJ1-2 | TRBV2 | . | CASTGGRAIYGYTF | TGTGCCAGCACCGGGGGACGGGCTATCTATGGCTACACCTTC
TRBD1 | TRBJ2-6 | TRBV5-4 | . | CASSLQGAGANVLTF | TGTGCCAGCAGCCTCCAGGGGGCTGGGGCCAACGTCCTGACTTTC
. | TRBJ2-7 | TRBV6-5 | . | CASSAVGEEQYF | TGTGCCAGCAGCGCGGTAGGTGAAGAGCAGTACTTC
. | TRBJ1-2 | TRBV24-1 | . | CATSDLKGICNYGYTF | TGTGCCACCAGTGATTTGAAGGGGATATGTAACTATGGCTACACCTTC
. | TRBJ1-1 | TRBV5-1 | . | CASSRIQGTNTEAFF | TGCGCCAGCAGCCGGATACAGGGAACGAACACTGAAGCTTTCTTT
TRBD1 | TRBJ2-7 | TRBV4-1 | . | CASSPQGKSYEQYF | TGCGCCAGCAGCCCACAGGGGAAATCCTACGAGCAGTACTTC
. | TRBJ2-3 | TRBV23-1 | once | CASSPNPDRKSTDTQYF | TGCGCCAGCAGTCCAAACCCCGACAGGAAAAGCACAGATACGCAGTATTTT
TRBD2 | TRBJ2-3 | TRBV6-1 | . | CASSEALAVDTQYF | TGTGCCAGCAGTGAAGCGCTAGCGGTAGATACGCAGTATTTT
. | TRBJ1-4 | TRBV12-3/TRBV12-4 | . | CASSLWAEKLFF | TGTGCCAGCAGTTTATGGGCGGAAAAACTGTTTTTT
. | TRBJ1-2 | TRBV6-2/TRBV6-3 | . | CASSYRGALYGYTF | TGTGCCAGCAGTTACCGCGGGGCCCTCTATGGCTACACCTTC
TRBD1 | TRBJ2-1 | TRBV7-2 | . | CASSLTGDDEQFF | TGTGCCAGCAGCTTGACAGGGGACGATGAGCAGTTCTTC
. | TRBJ1-2 | TRBV12-3/TRBV12-4 | . | CASLGGPNYGYTF | TGTGCCAGCCTGGGGGGGCCCAACTATGGCTACACCTTC
TRBD2 | TRBJ2-3 | TRBV9 | . | CASSVTTSGGFGTDTQYF | TGTGCCAGCAGCGTTACGACTAGCGGGGGTTTTGGGACAGATACGCAGTATTTT
. | TRBJ1-1 | TRBV6-5 | . | CASSTSGLNTEAFF | TGTGCCAGCAGTACGTCAGGGTTGAACACTGAAGCTTTCTTT
. | TRBJ1-5 | TRBV2 | once | CASSDGAREGQPQHF | TGTGCCAGCAGTGATGGTGCGAGGGAAGGTCAGCCCCAGCATTTT
. | TRBJ1-5 | TRBV12-3/TRBV12-4 | once | CASRQGRQPQHF | TGTGCCAGCAGGCAGGGTAGACAGCCCCAGCATTTT
TRBD1 | TRBJ1-2 | TRBV7-3 | . | CASSLTGADGYTF | TGTGCCAGCAGCTTGACAGGGGCCGATGGCTACACCTTC
. | TRBJ2-7 | TRBV6-5 | . | CATQLSGTYEQYF | TGTGCCACCCAACTTAGCGGAACCTACGAGCAGTACTTC
TRBD2 | TRBJ2-1 | TRBV5-6 | . | CASSLVAGGRLEQFF | TGTGCCAGCAGCTTGGTCGCGGGGGGGCGTCTTGAGCAGTTCTTC
TRBD2 | TRBJ2-3 | TRBV7-2 | . | CASSLGVVAGQDTQYF | TGTGCCAGCAGCTTAGGAGTCGTAGCGGGGCAAGATACGCAGTATTTT
. | TRBJ1-3 | TRBV27 | few | CARDPGPYSGNTIYF | TGTGCCAGGGATCCGGGTCCTTACTCTGGAAACACCATATATTTT
TRBD2 | TRBJ2-1 | TRBV18 | . | CASSPPGTSDYNEQFF | TGTGCCAGCTCACCACCAGGGACTAGCGATTACAATGAGCAGTTCTTC
TRBD1 | TRBJ1-2 | TRBV27 | . | CASSSQGQGHGYTF | TGTGCCAGCAGTTCCCAGGGACAGGGTCATGGCTACACCTTC
TRBD1 | TRBJ2-7 | TRBV11-2 | . | CASSQTRGQGPREQYF | TGTGCCAGCAGCCAAACTCGGGGACAGGGGCCCAGGGAGCAGTACTTC
TRBD1 | TRBJ2-1 | TRBV19 | . | CASSSQGRAVGNEQFF | TGTGCCAGTAGTTCACAGGGGCGCGCGGTAGGCAATGAGCAGTTCTTC
. | TRBJ1-1 | TRBV16 | . | CASSQSDRGGNTEAFF | TGTGCCAGCAGCCAATCGGATCGGGGGGGGAACACTGAAGCTTTCTTT
. | TRBJ1-2 | TRBV7-3 | . | CASSASGGSYGYTF | TGTGCCAGCAGCGCCTCCGGGGGGAGCTATGGCTACACCTTC
. | TRBJ2-7 | TRBV7-9 | . | CASSRPAVDEQYF | TGTGCCAGCAGCAGACCCGCGGTAGACGAGCAGTACTTC
. | TRBJ1-5 | TRBV18 | once | CASSTEKYSNQPQHF | TGTGCCAGCTCAACAGAAAAATATAGCAATCAGCCCCAGCATTTT
TRBD2 | TRBJ2-7 | TRBV5-1 | . | CASSLGLAGVASYEQYF | TGCGCCAGCAGCTTGGGGCTAGCGGGGGTAGCCTCCTACGAGCAGTACTTC
TRBD1 | TRBJ1-5 | TRBV5-4 | once | CASRKGQDDLYSNQPQHF | TGTGCCAGCAGGAAGGGACAGGACGATTTGTATAGCAATCAGCCCCAGCATTTT
TRBD1 | TRBJ2-2 | TRBV18 | . | CASSPEDRVVTGELFF | TGTGCCAGCTCACCAGAAGACAGGGTTGTCACCGGGGAGCTGTTTTTT
. | TRBJ2-7 | TRBV28 | once | CASSLRGGHYEQYF | TGTGCCAGCAGTTTAAGAGGGGGACACTACGAGCAGTACTTC
. | TRBJ1-5 | TRBV27 | . | CASRTRGGSGNQPQHF | TGTGCCAGCAGGACACGAGGAGGCTCGGGCAATCAGCCCCAGCATTTT
. | TRBJ1-2 | TRBV7-8 | . | CASSLALSGAYGYTF | TGTGCCAGCAGCTTAGCGCTTAGTGGGGCCTATGGCTACACCTTC
TRBD1 | TRBJ1-2 | TRBV28 | few | CASSLGTGGYGYTF | TGTGCCAGCAGTTTAGGGACAGGGGGCTATGGCTACACCTTC
TRBD1 | TRBJ1-6 | TRBV27 | once | CASSPQGAGNSPLHF | TGTGCCAGCAGTCCACAGGGGGCAGGTAATTCACCCCTCCACTTT
TRBD2 | TRBJ2-7 | TRBV18 | . | CASSSRGGAEQYF | TGTGCCAGCTCATCCCGGGGGGGGGCCGAGCAGTACTTC
TRBD2 | TRBJ2-2 | TRBV5-8 | . | CASSLVPGGPGELFF | TGTGCCAGCAGCTTGGTGCCGGGGGGGCCCGGGGAGCTGTTTTTT
TRBD1 | TRBJ2-3 | TRBV5-5 | . | CASSLGGQGIMTQYF | TGTGCCAGCAGCTTAGGGGGACAGGGAATTATGACGCAGTATTTT
. | TRBJ1-3 | TRBV23-1 | . | CASSQSRGRSGNTIYF | TGCGCCAGCAGTCAATCGAGGGGGAGATCTGGAAACACCATATATTTT
. | TRBJ1-1 | TRBV12-3/TRBV12-4 | few | CASGQLSTEAFF | TGTGCCAGCGGGCAGCTTAGCACTGAAGCTTTCTTT
. | TRBJ1-2 | TRBV18 | . | CASSSRDLRGYTF | TGTGCCAGCTCATCGCGGGACCTTCGCGGCTACACCTTC
. | TRBJ2-7 | TRBV5-1 | . | CASSLQDQTYEQYF | TGCGCCAGCAGCTTACAGGATCAGACTTACGAGCAGTACTTC
. | TRBJ1-5 | TRBV23-1 | . | CASSQERIPEFNQPQHF | TGCGCCAGCAGTCAAGAGAGGATTCCAGAATTTAATCAGCCCCAGCATTTT
TRBD1 | TRBJ1-4 | TRBV7-2 | . | CASTGGGEKLFF | TGTGCCAGCACAGGGGGCGGCGAAAAACTGTTTTTT
. | TRBJ2-7 | TRBV6-5 | . | CASSYRGSGAYEQYF | TGTGCCAGCAGTTACCGGGGATCAGGGGCCTACGAGCAGTACTTC
TRBD1 | TRBJ1-5 | TRBV9 | . | CASSYMGGQGRRNQPQHF | TGTGCCAGCAGCTATATGGGGGGACAGGGAAGGCGGAATCAGCCCCAGCATTTT
TRBD1 | TRBJ1-4 | TRBV11-2 | . | CASSTRDRALNEKLFF | TGTGCCAGCAGCACCAGGGACAGGGCTCTTAATGAAAAACTGTTTTTT